This T cell receptor (beta chain) originates from a study of blood T cell repertoires in COVID-19. Across the study: From T cells, B-cell-depleted T cells, or PBMCs came the material, which was cDNA or gDNA.

The assay was immunoSEQ multiplex PCR, and TCRdb's table has in-frame clones only and misses some. The sample contains tens of thousands of clones, about 88% of which appear only once. V was shortened by 0 bases and J by 1 base, with 13 bases between the two germline ends. CDR1 SGHTS and CDR2 YDEGEE come from the germline V gene. The CDR3 extends over 16 amino acids. Sequencing was done on a sample of peripheral blood. This sequence joins TRBV5-8 and TRBJ1-1, with D possibly TRBD1 on 6 matching bases. This TCR was recovered from a woman older than 75 with acute or convalescent COVID-19. In DNA, the CDR3 is TGTGCCAGCAGCTTGGGGACAGTCCTAAGGAACACTGAAGCTTTCTTT. Translated: CASSLGTVLRNTEAFF.